Listed below are T cell receptor beta chains from one sample, sequenced in a study of cytomegalovirus exposure and HLA in healthy donors. Using immunoSEQ multiplex PCR, the repertoire was profiled, and TCRdb retains in-frame clones only, with some absent. The sample lists some 140,000 clones, roughly 80% occurring once. Sample: PBMCs. Source of these receptors: a man under 40 in good health and CMV-seropositive. Each CDR3 is given with its conserved first and last residue. The D gene is left open where the match is weak. Not all rows give a size; the values are once, few, many and, for expanded clones, a class.

clone_size	d_call	v_call	j_call	cdr3_aa	cdr3_nt
.	.	TRBV4-2	TRBJ2-7	CASSQDLWAEGYF	TGTGCCAGCAGCCAAGATCTATGGGCGGAGGGGTACTTC
.	.	TRBV2	TRBJ2-7	CASRASGTPGQYF	TGTGCCAGCAGGGCAAGCGGCACGCCCGGGCAGTACTTC
.	TRBD1	TRBV9	TRBJ2-7	CASSETGQSIYEQYF	TGTGCCAGCAGCGAAACGGGACAGAGCATCTACGAGCAGTACTTC
.	.	TRBV29-1	TRBJ1-3	CSVEVRGPRSGNTIYF	TGCAGCGTTGAAGTGCGGGGGCCCCGCTCTGGAAACACCATATATTTT
few	TRBD1	TRBV30	TRBJ1-3	CALGQGSSGNTIYF	TGTGCCTTAGGACAGGGAAGCTCTGGAAACACCATATATTTT
few	.	TRBV4-1	TRBJ2-6	CASSYPPGLTNMRNSGANVLTF	TGCGCCAGCAGCTATCCACCGGGACTCACCAATATGCGAAACTCTGGGGCCAACGTCCTGACTTTC
.	TRBD2	TRBV5-1	TRBJ2-3	CASSLGLAGTDTQYF	TGCGCCAGCAGCTTGGGACTAGCGGGAACAGATACGCAGTATTTT
.	.	TRBV30	TRBJ2-7	CAWKAGGFYEQYF	TGTGCCTGGAAAGCTGGGGGGTTCTACGAGCAGTACTTC
.	TRBD1	TRBV27	TRBJ1-2	CASSPGTGNYGYTF	TGTGCCAGCAGCCCCGGGACAGGGAACTATGGCTACACCTTC
once	.	TRBV18	TRBJ2-6	CASSPPRVPGANVLTF	TGTGCCAGCTCACCACCCAGGGTCCCTGGGGCCAACGTCCTGACTTTC
.	TRBD2	TRBV27	TRBJ2-7	CASSFQGLAGVEQYF	TGTGCCAGCAGTTTTCAGGGACTAGCGGGAGTCGAGCAGTACTTC
.	TRBD1	TRBV27	TRBJ1-2	CASSLSPPTGGFYGYTF	TGTGCCAGCAGTTTATCCCCTCCGACAGGGGGGTTCTATGGCTACACCTTC
.	TRBD1	TRBV12-5	TRBJ1-2	CASGDPRTGNGYGYTF	TGTGCTAGTGGGGACCCCCGGACAGGGAATGGATATGGCTACACCTTC
once	TRBD1	TRBV19	TRBJ1-1	CASSIVTGGAGTEAFF	TGTGCCAGTAGTATAGTAACAGGGGGCGCAGGGACTGAAGCTTTCTTT
.	.	TRBV6-6	TRBJ2-7	CASSPRVVVSEQYF	TGTGCCAGCAGTCCCAGGGTTGTGGTCTCCGAGCAGTACTTC
once	.	TRBV11-3	TRBJ2-2	CASSSPRRDGELFF	TGTGCCAGCAGCTCCCCCCGGAGGGACGGGGAGCTGTTTTTT
.	TRBD2	TRBV7-2	TRBJ2-5	CASSFLSGGRGETQYF	TGTGCCAGCAGCTTCTTATCGGGGGGGCGGGGGGAGACCCAGTACTTC
.	TRBD2	TRBV27	TRBJ2-1	CASSHRTSGRGNEQLF	TGTGCCAGCAGTCATCGGACTAGCGGGAGGGGAAATGAGCAGCTCTTC
few	.	TRBV11-2	TRBJ2-3	CASSLTGASTDTQYF	TGTGCCAGCAGCTTAACGGGAGCGAGCACAGATACGCAGTATTTT
.	.	TRBV6-5	TRBJ2-3	CASRLPETDTQYF	TGTGCCAGCAGATTACCCGAGACAGATACGCAGTATTTT